Following are 2 T cell receptor beta chains from one sample sequenced in a study of cytotoxic CD8 clonotypes in ibrutinib-treated CLL. Produced via immunoSEQ multiplex PCR; TCRdb's table is partial and in-frame only. The table includes some 150,000 clones, around three quarters detected once. This sample comprised PBMCs, obtained after 12 months of ibrutinib treatment. These receptors came from a human donor with chronic lymphocytic leukemia.

The table lists this clone with a count of one. V gene TRBV30 combines with J gene TRBJ2-7, with D uncertain. Germline assignment: CDR1 GTSNPN and CDR2 SVGIG (reference sequence). V lost 1 base and J lost 1, with 29 bases in between. The CDR3 spans 20 residues. CDR3 sequence: CAWSASTKFLGRAQSYEQYF. In nucleotides, the CDR3 is TGTGCCTGGAGTGCCTCAACCAAATTTTTAGGAAGGGCTCAATCCTACGAGCAGTACTTC.

The V and J genes are TRBV19 and TRBJ1-2, with 7 bases matching TRBD1. The germline CDR1 and CDR2 sequences are LNHDA and SQIVND (reference sequence). This CDR3 region has 16 residues. V was pared by 3 bases and J by 4 bases, with 11 bases of the junction left unmatched. The CDR3 spells CASSIPGRGSGYGYTF. The CDR3 coding sequence is TGTGCCAGTAGTATTCCCGGCAGGGGGTCGGGCTATGGCTACACCTTC.